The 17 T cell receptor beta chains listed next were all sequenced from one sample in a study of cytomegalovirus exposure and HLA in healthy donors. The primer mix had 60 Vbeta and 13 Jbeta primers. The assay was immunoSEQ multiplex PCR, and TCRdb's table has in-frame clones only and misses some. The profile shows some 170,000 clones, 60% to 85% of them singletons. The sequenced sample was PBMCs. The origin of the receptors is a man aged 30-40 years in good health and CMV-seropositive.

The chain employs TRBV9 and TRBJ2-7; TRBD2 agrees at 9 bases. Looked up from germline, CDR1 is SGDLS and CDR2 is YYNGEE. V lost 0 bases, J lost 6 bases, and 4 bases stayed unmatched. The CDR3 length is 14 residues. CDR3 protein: CASSVVGGGGEQYF. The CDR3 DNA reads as TGTGCCAGCAGCGTAGTTGGCGGGGGGGGCGAGCAGTACTTC.

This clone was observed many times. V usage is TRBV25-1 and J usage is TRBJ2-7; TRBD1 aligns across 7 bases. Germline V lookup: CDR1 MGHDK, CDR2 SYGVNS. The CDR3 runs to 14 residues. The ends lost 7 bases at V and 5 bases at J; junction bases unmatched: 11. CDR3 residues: CASTGDDRVNEQYF. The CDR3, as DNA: TGTGCCAGCACCGGTGATGACAGGGTCAACGAGCAGTACTTC.

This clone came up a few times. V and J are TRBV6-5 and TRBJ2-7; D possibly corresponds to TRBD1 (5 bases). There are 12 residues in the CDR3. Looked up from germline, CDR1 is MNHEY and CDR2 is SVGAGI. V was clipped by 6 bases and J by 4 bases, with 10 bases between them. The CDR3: CASRGTGYEQYF. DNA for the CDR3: TGTGCCAGCAGGGGCACAGGATACGAGCAGTACTTC.

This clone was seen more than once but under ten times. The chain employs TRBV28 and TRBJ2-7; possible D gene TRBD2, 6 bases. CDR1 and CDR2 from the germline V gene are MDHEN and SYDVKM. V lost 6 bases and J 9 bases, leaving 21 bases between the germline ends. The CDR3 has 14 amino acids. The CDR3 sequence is CASRLTGSYDGQYF. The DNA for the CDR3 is TGTGCCAGCAGACTAACCGGGAGCTACGATGGGCAGTACTTC.

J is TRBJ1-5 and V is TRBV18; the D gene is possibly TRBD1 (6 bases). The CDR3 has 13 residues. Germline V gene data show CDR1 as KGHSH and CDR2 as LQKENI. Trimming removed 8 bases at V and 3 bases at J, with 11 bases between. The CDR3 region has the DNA TGTGCCAGCGCGACAGGATTCAATCAGCCCCAGCATTTT. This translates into CASATGFNQPQHF.

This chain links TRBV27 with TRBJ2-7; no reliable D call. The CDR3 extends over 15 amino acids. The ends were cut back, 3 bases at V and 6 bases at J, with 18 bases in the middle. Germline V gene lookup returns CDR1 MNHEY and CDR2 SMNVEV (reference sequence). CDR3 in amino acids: CASSFLRFGAGEQYF. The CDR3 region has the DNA TGTGCCAGCAGTTTCCTAAGATTCGGAGCTGGCGAGCAGTACTTC.

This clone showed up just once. The CDR3 sequence is CASSPLGQGNEKLFF. CDR3 coding DNA: TGTGCCAGCTCACCCCTGGGACAGGGTAATGAAAAACTGTTTTTT. V gene TRBV18 combines with J gene TRBJ1-4, with 9 bases fitting TRBD1. V was clipped by 3 bases and J by 4 bases; unmatched bases: 3. Germline V lookup: CDR1 KGHSH, CDR2 LQKENI. The CDR3 totals 15 residues.

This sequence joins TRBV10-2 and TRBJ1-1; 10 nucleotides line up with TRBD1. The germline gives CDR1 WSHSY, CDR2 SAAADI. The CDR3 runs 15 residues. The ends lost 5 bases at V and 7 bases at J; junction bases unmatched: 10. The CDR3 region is CASSSWTGGFDEAFF. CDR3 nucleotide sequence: TGCGCCAGCAGTTCTTGGACAGGGGGTTTTGATGAAGCTTTCTTT.

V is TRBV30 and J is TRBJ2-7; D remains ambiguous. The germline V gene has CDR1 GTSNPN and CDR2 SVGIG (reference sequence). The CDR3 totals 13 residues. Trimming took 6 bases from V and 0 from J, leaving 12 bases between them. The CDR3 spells CACLYSSSYEQYF. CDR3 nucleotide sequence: TGTGCCTGCCTTTATTCGAGCTCCTACGAGCAGTACTTC.

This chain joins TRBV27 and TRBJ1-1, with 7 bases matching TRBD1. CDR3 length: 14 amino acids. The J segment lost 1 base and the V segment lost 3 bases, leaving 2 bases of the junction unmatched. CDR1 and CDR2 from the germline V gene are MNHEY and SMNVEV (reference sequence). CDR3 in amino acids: CASSLTGWNTEAFF. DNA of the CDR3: TGTGCCAGCAGTTTGACAGGGTGGAACACTGAAGCTTTCTTT.

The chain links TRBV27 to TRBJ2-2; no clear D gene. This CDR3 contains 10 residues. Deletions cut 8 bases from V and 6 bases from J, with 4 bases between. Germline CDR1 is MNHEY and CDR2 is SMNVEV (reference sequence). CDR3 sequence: CASGAGELFF. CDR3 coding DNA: TGTGCCAGCGGAGCCGGGGAGCTGTTTTTT.

CDR3 sequence reads: CASSQLRGAGEQFF. CDR3 DNA: TGTGCCAGCAGCCAACTTCGGGGGGCGGGTGAGCAGTTCTTC. V is TRBV14 and J is TRBJ2-1; D is possibly TRBD2 (7 bases). The CDR3 extends over 14 amino acids. V gave up 2 bases and J gave up 9 bases, with 14 bases separating them. The germline gives CDR1 SGHDN, CDR2 FVKESK.

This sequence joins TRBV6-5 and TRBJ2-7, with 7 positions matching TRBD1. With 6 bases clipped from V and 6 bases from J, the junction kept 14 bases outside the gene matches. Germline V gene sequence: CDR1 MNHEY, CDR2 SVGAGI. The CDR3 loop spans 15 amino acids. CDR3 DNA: TGTGCCAGCAGACCCCAGACAGGGTTTTTCTCCGAGCAGTACTTC. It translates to CASRPQTGFFSEQYF.

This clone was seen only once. As DNA, the CDR3 is TGTGCCTGGACTCTGGACAGGGGTCTGGAGACCCAGTACTTC. It is translated as CAWTLDRGLETQYF. The chain joins TRBV30 to TRBJ2-5, with TRBD1 identical over 9 bases. The length of the CDR3 is 14 residues. Trimming at V came to 4 bases and at J to 5 bases, leaving 8 bases not matched to a gene. Per the germline V gene, CDR1 is GTSNPN and CDR2 is SVGIG (reference sequence).

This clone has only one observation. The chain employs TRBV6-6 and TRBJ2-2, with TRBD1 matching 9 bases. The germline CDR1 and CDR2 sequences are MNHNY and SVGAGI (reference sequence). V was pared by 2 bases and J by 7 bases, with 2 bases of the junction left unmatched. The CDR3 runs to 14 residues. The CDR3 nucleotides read TGTGCCAGCAGTTACCGGACAGGGGTCGGGGAGCTGTTTTTT. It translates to CASSYRTGVGELFF.

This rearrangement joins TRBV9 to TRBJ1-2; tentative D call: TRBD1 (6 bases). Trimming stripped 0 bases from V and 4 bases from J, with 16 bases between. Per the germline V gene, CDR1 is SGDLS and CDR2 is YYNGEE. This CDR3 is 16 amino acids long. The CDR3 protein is CASSVAQWTDGYGYTF. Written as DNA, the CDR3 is TGTGCCAGCAGCGTAGCCCAATGGACAGATGGCTATGGCTACACCTTC.

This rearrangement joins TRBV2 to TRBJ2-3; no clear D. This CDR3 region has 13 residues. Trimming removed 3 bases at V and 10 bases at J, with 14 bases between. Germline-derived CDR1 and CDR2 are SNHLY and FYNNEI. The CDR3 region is CASSEHLVAAQYF. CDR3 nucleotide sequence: TGTGCCAGCAGTGAGCATCTAGTCGCCGCGCAGTATTTT.